The 10 T cell receptor beta chains below all came from one sample that was sequenced in a study of blood T cell repertoires in COVID-19. Clones were sequenced by immunoSEQ multiplex PCR, and TCRdb holds only the in-frame ones, with some missing. In the table there are 150,000 to 200,000 clones, more than 75% of which are singletons. Sequenced sample: PBMCs or T cells enriched from blood (not recorded which). The source is a woman aged 45-59 years with acute COVID-19.

This sequence joins TRBV2 and TRBJ1-6, with 11 bases matching TRBD1. Germline assignment: CDR1 SNHLY and CDR2 FYNNEI. Trimming took 7 bases from V and 9 from J; bases not matched to a gene: 8. This CDR3 comprises 15 residues. The CDR3 DNA sequence: TGTGCCAGCAAGAGGACAGGGGGCGCGGGTTCACCCCTCCACTTT. Translating it yields CASKRTGGAGSPLHF.

The rearrangement links TRBV3-1 (or the pseudogene TRBV3-2) to TRBJ1-4, with 10 bases lining up with TRBD1. CDR3 size: 15 residues. J was trimmed by 7 bases and V by 5 bases; bases with no gene match: 7. Germline CDR1 LGHDT, CDR2 YNNKEL (reference sequence). CDR3 protein: CASSTRQGASEKLFF. The CDR3 coding sequence is TGTGCCAGCAGCACCCGACAGGGGGCGAGTGAAAAACTGTTTTTT.

The rearrangement uses TRBV27 and TRBJ1-5; D call uncertain. The V gene's germline CDR1 is MNHEY and CDR2 SMNVEV (reference sequence). The CDR3 length is 15 residues. Trimming removed 2 bases at V and 2 bases at J, with 10 bases between. CDR3 DNA sequence: TGTGCCAGCAGTTTAACGGGTTTAGGCAATCAGCCCCAGCATTTT. As protein: CASSLTGLGNQPQHF.

This clone was observed a handful of times. This chain uses TRBV11-2 with TRBJ1-2; the D gene is possibly TRBD1 (6 bases). Germline-derived CDR1 and CDR2 are SGHAT and FQNNGV. The length of the CDR3 is 15 residues. Trimming shortened V by 7 bases and J by 5 bases, and 20 bases separated the two germline ends. CDR3 bases: TGTGCCAGCACCTCCCCCCGAGGGAGGGGGTATGGCTACACCTTC. This translates into CASTSPRGRGYGYTF.

About this clone: The same CDR3 can be traced to other DNA sequences in this sample. This sequence joins TRBV12-3 or TRBV12-4 and TRBJ2-5; TRBD2 matches 8 bases. The trim removed 6 bases at V and 8 bases at J, leaving 8 bases unmatched. This CDR3 is 13 amino acids long. The DNA for the CDR3 is TGTGCCAGCAGGCTTCGGGGGGGGGAAACCCAGTACTTC. Amino acid sequence: CASRLRGGETQYF.

The rearrangement uses TRBV6-5 and TRBJ1-5, with 9 bases identical to TRBD1. CDR3 length: 15 residues. CDR1 is MNHEY and CDR2 is SVGAGI in the germline V gene. J gave up 4 bases and V 5 bases, and 6 bases lay outside the gene matches. The CDR3: CASSLGQGVNQPQHF. CDR3 in DNA: TGTGCCAGCAGTCTGGGACAGGGTGTTAATCAGCCCCAGCATTTT.

The chain employs TRBV7-9 and TRBJ2-5; no firm D call. Trimming took off 1 base at V and 5 bases at J, with 11 bases between the two ends. This CDR3 has 14 amino acids. The germline V gene encodes CDR1 SEHNR and CDR2 FQNEAQ (reference sequence). The CDR3, as DNA: TGTGCCAGCAGCTTAGGTTCGTTGAGGGAGACCCAGTACTTC. Protein: CASSLGSLRETQYF.

The genes are TRBV4-2 and TRBJ2-5, with a possible D match to TRBD1 (6 bases). This CDR3 is built from 16 residues. V lost 0 bases to trimming and J lost 5 bases, with 16 bases between them. The V gene's germline CDR1 is LGHNA and CDR2 YNFKEQ. CDR3 loop: CASSQEWDIRVETQYF. CDR3 coding DNA: TGTGCCAGCAGCCAAGAGTGGGACATAAGGGTCGAGACCCAGTACTTC.

This clone was counted once. This rearrangement joins TRBV5-6 to TRBJ2-7, with 8 bases that match TRBD1. CDR1 and CDR2 from the germline V gene are SGHDT and YYEEEE. Trimming took 4 bases from V and 4 from J; bases not matched to a gene: 4. This CDR3 is built from 13 residues. CDR3 DNA sequence: TGTGCCAGCAGCACCGGACAGGGATACGAGCAGTACGTC. This translates into CASSTGQGYEQYV.

The chain couples TRBV7-2 to TRBJ1-3; no clear D gene. Per germline, CDR1 SGHTA and CDR2 FQGNSA. Trimming stripped 5 bases from V and 4 bases from J, with 15 bases between. The CDR3 loop spans 15 amino acids. The CDR3 bases are TGTGCCAGCAGCCGGGGTGATCCGGGGGGAAACACCATATATTTT. It yields the protein CASSRGDPGGNTIYF. Full variable domain (remainder filled in from reference TRBV7-2 and TRBJ1-3): GAGVSQSPSNKVTEKGKDVELRCDPISGHTALYWYRQSLGQGLEFLIYFQGNSAPDKSGLPSDRFSAERTGGSVSTLTIQRTQQEDSAVYLCASSRGDPGGNTIYFGEGSWLTVV.